This note documents a single TCR beta chain sequence. Its antigen is still unknown. Other nucleotide sequences in the sample specify the same CDR3. Libraries were prepared by immunoSEQ multiplex PCR; TCRdb keeps only in-frame clonotypes and omits some of them. The top ten clones hold roughly 19% of a sample with 60,000 to 80,000 clones, approximately 85% of them seen once. Germline CDR1 is SGHRS and CDR2 is YFSETQ. V gave up 0 bases and J gave up 1 base, with 11 bases separating them. The CDR3 is 16 residues long. This sample is part of a study of T cell responses to AZD1222 COVID-19 vaccine. Broader study findings: Donors skewed white British and female; clonal diversity was possibly underestimated. Breadth and depth of Spike-specific TCRs rose after two AZD1222 doses. The peak T cell response came first, and repertoires were sampled only after it.

The source material was peripheral blood, sampled on day 0 of AZD1222 vaccination. The source is an adult in good health. The gene calls are TRBV5-1 and TRBJ1-5, with a weak D call TRBD1 (5 bases). In DNA, the CDR3 is TGCGCCAGCAGCTTGGGGATCGGGGGAAGCAATCAGCCCCAGCATTTT. It is translated as CASSLGIGGSNQPQHF.